This T cell receptor (beta chain) was sequenced for a study of shared clonotypes between healthy human individuals (dated by TCRdb to 2020 to 2022). Describing the broader study: Three men and two women, aged 18 to 49 years, made up the cohort. For each donor, CD4 naive and CD4 memory were each run on three plates, CD8 naive on two plates, and CD8 memory on one plate. Between about 0.94 and 8.9 billion PBMCs per donor were obtained by leukapheresis. To estimate repertoire size and how much clonotype sharing occurs between individuals, the study deeply sequenced the blood TCR repertoires of roughly 5 healthy adults. To increase sequencing depth and limit assay-specific biases, different laboratories used diverse techniques to prepare libraries and sequence TCR repertoires. Results the study describes overall, beyond this receptor: Roughly 5% of naive CD4, 3.5% of naive CD8, about 2.1% of memory CD4, and 0.4% of memory CD8 clonotypes were shared across several donors. Pairwise subsampling led to the expectation that sequencing depth would affect the degree of clonotype sharing among donors. Only blood was sampled, and tissue TCR repertoires likely differ from those in blood. Rarefaction of sorted-subset datasets indicated incomplete sequencing despite the large sequencing depth. Compared with non-shared clonotypes, the clonotypes found in all four sorted-subset donors had higher generation probabilities. Naive subsets generally had larger estimated clonotype richness than memory subsets did. The small number of donors limited the genetic and exposure-history diversity represented.

Using the deep immunoSEQ assay, multiplex PCR amplified TCR CDR3 regions from genomic DNA. Genomic DNA extracted from each cell subset was distributed evenly over all wells of several immunoSEQ 96-well plates, and each plate served as one replicate. For sorted subsets, roughly 200 ng of genomic DNA, equivalent to some 30,000 T cell genomes, went into each replicate PCR. Purified libraries were quantified with a Qubit 3.0 fluorometer, sized on a Bioanalyzer 2100, and re-quantified with the KAPA Library Quantification kit. Each immunoSEQ 96-well plate was sequenced on its own single-read 150-cycle Illumina NextSeq 550 flow cell. The original methods were these. The immunoSEQ output contained only junctional sequences without quality scores, so filtering could not match that applied to full-length reads. To assign V/J genes and CDR3, sequences were annotated using PyIR, a Python wrapper for IgBLAST v1.9, with IMGT germline references. Reads were filtered out if the reads had weak V/J assignments (E-value above 1e-6), no CDR3, stop codons, out-of-frame junctions, or ambiguous translated residues. V3J clonotypes were defined as sequences sharing the same inferred V gene, J gene, and CDR3 amino acid sequence. Percentage overlap between repertoires was computed as shared unique clonotypes divided by the size of the smaller repertoire. Three approaches were used to assess repertoire richness: RTK rarefaction, the Chao1 estimator, and Recon v2.1 estimates of unobserved clonotypes. For all TCRbeta clonotypes obtained by the gDNA method from a few donors, generation probabilities were computed with OLGA. TCRdb took this table from immuneACCESS and kept in-frame rearrangements with V and J called. Such tables lack part of the clones; where checked against another copy, unresolved V genes explain under half of the gap, and the rest is unexplained. The V and J calls and the clone size are those of that table, but D and trimming were determined from the DNA. The sample yields some 660,000 clones; 60% to 75% were counted once. The top ten clonotypes cover roughly 1.9% of the sample.

From the germline V gene, CDR1 is SGHDT and CDR2 is YYEEEE. Compared with germline, V lacks 5 bases and J lacks 7 bases; bases without a gene match: 12. The CDR3 numbers 15 residues from cysteine through phenylalanine. Of the read, only the CDR3 DNA is kept; its 45 bases are in frame from base 1. Healthy HIV-negative adults with no recently reported acute infections or vaccinations were included as donors. Every donor was a Caucasian adult living in Nashville, Tennessee, USA. CD4+ T cells were enriched through magnetic negative selection, after which naive cells were positively selected on CD45RA and the remaining negative fraction served as the memory subset. Blood was obtained by leukapheresis, after which PBMCs were separated by Ficoll-Histopaque density gradient centrifugation and cryopreserved in liquid nitrogen vapor phase. Purity and quantity of every magnetically sorted T cell population were checked by analytical flow cytometry. Each sorted fraction had its genomic DNA isolated and then quantified by UV absorbance on a Nanodrop 2000c.

About this clone: This clone's antigen is unknown. No much larger clone exists at a distance of one base, and base qualities are not known.

The clonotype originates from a woman in her twenties or thirties in good health. Recombination linked TRBV5-6 to TRBJ2-1, with 7 bases in between that match TRBD1. Sequenced material: memory CD4+ T cells sorted from blood. This specimen's cell subset or site label, interpreted: CD45RA-negative fraction. For the CDR3, the sequence is CASRLQGGLMNEQFF. At the DNA level, the sequence is TGTGCCAGCAGGCTCCAAGGGGGCCTTATGAATGAGCAGTTCTTC.